The source of this TCR beta chain is a study of TIL therapy for anti-PD-1-resistant metastatic lung cancer. Looking at the study overall: Progressing patients received lymphodepletion, expanded TIL infusion and IL-2.

The immunoSEQ assay was v3. Produced via immunoSEQ multiplex PCR; TCRdb's table is partial and in-frame only. In the table there are around 21,000 clones, about 70% of which are singletons. J gave up 3 bases and V 3 bases, and 7 bases lay outside the gene matches. This CDR3 is built from 16 residues. Germline CDR1 is SGHVS and CDR2 is FQNEAQ. Described time point: pre-treatment sample, taken before nivolumab and TIL therapy. V is TRBV7-8 and J is TRBJ1-4; 7 bases align to TRBD1. The receptor was derived from a person between 25 and 79 years old with non-small cell lung cancer. The sample was blood, taken at baseline. The CDR3 reads CASSLVGQRPNEKLFF. In DNA form, the CDR3 reads TGTGCCAGCAGCTTGGTGGGACAGCGACCTAATGAAAAACTGTTTTTT. The full variable domain, its missing parts supplied by reference TRBV7-8 and TRBJ1-4, is GAGVSQSPRYKVAKRGQDVALRCDPISGHVSLFWYQQALGQGPEFLTYFQNEAQLDKSGLPSDRFFAERPEGSVSTLKIQRTQQEDSAVYLCASSLVGQRPNEKLFFGSGTQLSVL.